These 26 T cell receptor beta chains came from one sample sequenced in a study of cytomegalovirus exposure and HLA in healthy donors. TCRdb's table, derived via immunoSEQ multiplex PCR, lists solely in-frame clones and lacks some. The sample holds more than 140,000 clones, roughly nine tenths seen once. Sequencing was carried out using PBMCs. Receptors were obtained from a young woman in good health and CMV-seropositive.

This rearrangement joins TRBV25-1 to TRBJ2-1; TRBD2 is a possible D gene (6 bases). The CDR3 is made up of 14 amino acids. Trimming shortened V by 2 bases and J by 7 bases, and 12 bases separated the two germline ends. The germline V gene encodes CDR1 MGHDK and CDR2 SYGVNS. The CDR3: CASSERGRMNEQFF. In DNA form, the CDR3 reads TGTGCCAGCAGTGAACGAGGGAGGATGAATGAGCAGTTCTTC.

The chain couples TRBV7-9 to TRBJ2-2; a weak D match, TRBD2 (6 bases). V was trimmed by 1 base and J by 4 bases, leaving 13 bases between them. CDR1 and CDR2 (germline): SEHNR, FQNEAQ (reference sequence). The CDR3 is 16 amino acids. The CDR3 protein is CASSLDVGGFTGELFF. The DNA for the CDR3 is TGTGCCAGCAGCTTAGATGTGGGAGGATTCACCGGGGAGCTGTTTTTT.

The chain couples TRBV29-1 to TRBJ2-3; D might be TRBD1 (5 bases). The CDR3 is made up of 16 amino acids. The V gene lost 0 bases and the J gene lost 2 bases, with 15 bases spanning the gap. CDR1 and CDR2 (germline): SQVTM, ANQGSEA. The CDR3, as DNA: TGCAGCGTTGAAGATCTGGTCCACAGGAACACAGATACGCAGTATTTT. Protein product: CSVEDLVHRNTDTQYF.

Many counts were recorded for this clone. The chain couples TRBV6-6 to TRBJ1-1; D uncertain. Looked up from germline, CDR1 is MNHNY and CDR2 is SVGAGI (reference sequence). Trimming cost V 7 bases and J 3 bases, with 15 bases left between them. The CDR3 has 14 amino acids. The CDR3: CASTPQPRDTEAFF. CDR3 coding DNA: TGTGCCAGCACTCCTCAACCGAGGGACACTGAAGCTTTCTTT.

The rearrangement links TRBV4-1 to TRBJ1-5; 9 bases match TRBD1. Germline CDR1 and CDR2: MGHRA and YSYEKL. Trimming at V came to 4 bases and at J to 8 bases, leaving 12 bases not matched to a gene. The CDR3 has 16 residues. The CDR3 DNA sequence: TGCGCCAGCAGCCCCGGGACAGGGACCTGGGTGGAGCCCCAGCATTTT. Its protein is CASSPGTGTWVEPQHF.

The chain is built from TRBV28 and TRBJ2-6, with TRBD1 as a possible D gene (6 bases). Germline CDR1 is MDHEN and CDR2 is SYDVKM. Trimming pared 1 base from V and 2 bases from J, leaving 6 bases between. The CDR3 totals 15 residues. The CDR3 is CASSLSGAGANVLTF. The CDR3 region has the DNA TGTGCCAGCAGTTTATCAGGGGCTGGGGCCAACGTCCTGACTTTC.

The V and J genes are TRBV7-6 and TRBJ2-2; tentatively, D is TRBD1 (5 bases). The CDR3 runs to 17 residues. V was clipped by 5 bases and J by 3 bases, with 19 bases between them. The V gene's germline CDR1 is SGHVS and CDR2 FNYEAQ. The CDR3 sequence is CASSPQSFLGDTGELFF. CDR3 sequence (DNA): TGTGCCAGCAGCCCTCAATCCTTCCTAGGGGACACCGGGGAGCTGTTTTTT.

The chain employs TRBV28 and TRBJ2-7; 8 nucleotides align to TRBD1. Germline V gene sequence: CDR1 MDHEN, CDR2 SYDVKM. V lost 4 bases, J lost 3 bases, and 5 bases stayed unmatched. This CDR3 has 14 amino acids. In nucleotides, the CDR3 is TGTGCCAGCAGTTCCGGACAGGGCATCTACGAGCAGTACTTC. Encoded protein: CASSSGQGIYEQYF.

The DNA of the CDR3 is TGTGCCAGCAGTCACAGGGGGAGGAACATTCAGTACTTC. Translation: CASSHRGRNIQYF. V gene TRBV27 combines with J gene TRBJ2-4, with 8 bases matching TRBD1. The CDR3 totals 13 residues. Per the germline V gene, CDR1 is MNHEY and CDR2 is SMNVEV (reference sequence). The V and J ends lost 5 bases and 7 bases, in that order; junction bases with no gene match: 4.

The chain carries TRBV11-2 and TRBJ2-1; 8 nucleotides match TRBD2. V trimming: 5 bases; J trimming: 8 bases; junction bases outside the gene matches: 5. The V gene's germline CDR1 is SGHAT and CDR2 FQNNGV. This CDR3 region has 13 residues. CDR3 loop: CASSAHGGDEQFF. CDR3 nucleotide sequence: TGTGCCAGCAGCGCTCACGGGGGGGATGAGCAGTTCTTC.

This sequence joins TRBV18 and TRBJ1-2; D is possibly TRBD1 (6 bases). V lost 8 bases, J lost 3 bases, and 19 bases lay in between. The CDR3 loop spans 15 amino acids. Germline V gene sequence: CDR1 KGHSH, CDR2 LQKENI. CDR3 DNA: TGTGCCAGCCGTCCGGTTGGGGGCACGGACTATGGCTACACCTTC. Translated, it gives CASRPVGGTDYGYTF.

This clone was seen only once. The chain is built from TRBV7-8 and TRBJ2-1; TRBD2 matches 10 bases. Germline V gene sequence: CDR1 SGHVS, CDR2 FQNEAQ. J was trimmed by 1 base and V by 5 bases; bases with no gene match: 5. CDR3 length: 16 amino acids. The CDR3 region is CASSTTSGISYNEQFF. The CDR3 DNA is TGTGCCAGCAGCACCACTAGCGGGATATCCTACAATGAGCAGTTCTTC.

Of note for this clone: Other DNA sequences in this sample translate to the same CDR3. J is TRBJ1-4 and V is TRBV6-6; 8 positions match TRBD1. Looked up from germline, CDR1 is MNHNY and CDR2 is SVGAGI (reference sequence). The CDR3 sequence is 14 residues long. V dropped 6 bases and J dropped 8; count of bases not matched to a gene: 8. The CDR3 reads CASSYRQGWEKLFF. In DNA form, the CDR3 reads TGTGCCAGCAGCTACCGACAGGGGTGGGAAAAACTGTTTTTT.

This sequence joins TRBV6-1 and TRBJ1-5; D is undetermined. There are 13 residues in the CDR3. Deletions cut 8 bases from V and 2 bases from J, with 10 bases between. Germline values: CDR1 MNHNS, CDR2 SASEGT. The CDR3 loop reads CASVTNRNQPQHF. The CDR3 DNA is TGTGCCAGCGTAACAAATCGCAATCAGCCCCAGCATTTT.

This chain links TRBV30 with TRBJ2-2, with D possibly matching TRBD2 (6 bases). The CDR3 spans 14 residues. The V end lost 4 bases, the J end lost 0 bases, and 9 bases lay between the germline ends. Germline assignment: CDR1 GTSNPN and CDR2 SVGIG (reference sequence). The CDR3 DNA reads as TGTGCCTGGATGAGCGGGTCGAACACCGGGGAGCTGTTTTTT. Its translation: CAWMSGSNTGELFF.

The V call is TRBV4-2, the J call TRBJ2-2; TRBD2 matches 11 bases. This CDR3 comprises 17 residues. Germline V gene lookup returns CDR1 LGHNA and CDR2 YNFKEQ. V lost 0 bases to trimming and J lost 4 bases; unmatched junction nucleotides: 4. The CDR3 region is CASSQERTSGPTGELFF. CDR3 in DNA: TGTGCCAGCAGCCAAGAAAGGACTAGCGGGCCCACCGGGGAGCTGTTTTTT.

The V gene is TRBV20-1, the J gene TRBJ2-5; no firm D call. The V gene's germline CDR1 is DFQATT and CDR2 SNEGSKA (reference sequence). CDR3 length: 11 residues. V gave up 0 bases and J gave up 10 bases, with 9 bases separating them. CDR3 in amino acids: CSARDGQGQYF. DNA of the CDR3: TGCAGTGCTAGAGATGGGCAAGGCCAGTACTTC.

The chain uses TRBV28 and TRBJ1-1; tentatively, D is TRBD1 (6 bases). From germline, CDR1 is MDHEN and CDR2 SYDVKM. This CDR3 comprises 13 residues. Trimming took 5 bases from V and 4 from J, leaving 11 bases between them. CDR3 amino acids: CASSPGDSTEAFF. In DNA form, the CDR3 reads TGTGCCAGCAGTCCAGGGGATAGCACTGAAGCTTTCTTT.

J is TRBJ1-2 and V is TRBV30, with TRBD1 matching over 10 bases. Germline V CDR1 and CDR2: GTSNPN, SVGIG (reference sequence). The CDR3 runs to 14 residues. V shed 0 bases and J 7 bases; nucleotides not matched to a gene: 5. The CDR3 DNA sequence: TGTGCCTGGAGTGTGGGGACAGGGGTTTCTGGCTACACCTTC. Residues: CAWSVGTGVSGYTF.

J is TRBJ2-5 and V is TRBV19; D uncertain. CDR1 is LNHDA and CDR2 is SQIVND in the germline V gene (reference sequence). Trimming stripped 2 bases from V and 0 bases from J, with 10 bases between. CDR3 length equals 15 residues. The CDR3 is CASSISDDYQETQYF. The CDR3 bases are TGTGCCAGTAGTATATCGGATGACTACCAAGAGACCCAGTACTTC.

The J gene is TRBJ2-2, the V gene TRBV7-2; 15 bases fit TRBD2. The CDR3 sequence is 18 residues long. Germline V gene sequence: CDR1 SGHTA, CDR2 FQGNSA. The J segment lost 6 bases and the V segment lost 1 base, leaving 6 bases of the junction unmatched. The DNA for the CDR3 is TGTGCCAGCAGCTTAGTAGTCGGACTAGCGGGAGGGCCCGGGGAGCTGTTTTTT. Its translation: CASSLVVGLAGGPGELFF.

The chain carries TRBV7-6 and TRBJ2-2; 7 bases are a match to TRBD1. V lost 0 bases to trimming and J lost 1 base; unmatched junction nucleotides: 5. There are 17 residues in the CDR3. Germline values: CDR1 SGHVS, CDR2 FNYEAQ. The CDR3 spells CASSLASYRGNTGELFF. CDR3 nucleotides: TGTGCCAGCAGCTTAGCATCGTACAGGGGGAACACCGGGGAGCTGTTTTTT.

The chain has TRBV9 and TRBJ2-5; D not certain. In germline, CDR1 is SGDLS, CDR2 YYNGEE. V gave up 4 bases and J gave up 3 bases, with 13 bases separating them. The CDR3 totals 14 residues. The CDR3 nucleotides are TGTGCCAGCAGCCCCGGGTTCGTCAAAGAGACCCAGTACTTC. Protein sequence: CASSPGFVKETQYF.

CDR3 amino acids: CASSERLALNTGELFF. The CDR3 DNA reads TGTGCCAGCAGTGAGAGGCTAGCCTTGAACACCGGGGAGCTGTTTTTT. J is TRBJ2-2 and V is TRBV6-1, with D possibly TRBD2 on 5 matching bases. CDR1 and CDR2 from the germline V gene are MNHNS and SASEGT. The CDR3 length is 16 residues. V dropped 3 bases and J dropped 1 base, with 12 bases sitting between them.

This chain uses TRBV30 with TRBJ2-3; 9 positions match TRBD2. Trimming cost V 5 bases and J 2 bases; bases outside gene matches: 5. The CDR3 spans 14 residues. Germline CDR1 is GTSNPN and CDR2 is SVGIG (reference sequence). The CDR3 spells CAWDLAGITDTQYF. The CDR3 DNA reads TGTGCCTGGGATCTAGCGGGGATCACAGATACGCAGTATTTT.

V usage is TRBV19 and J usage is TRBJ1-1, with D perhaps matching TRBD1 (5 bases). The CDR3 runs 12 residues. Germline values: CDR1 LNHDA, CDR2 SQIVND (reference sequence). Trimming cost V 6 bases and J 4 bases, with 9 bases left between them. CDR3 loop: CASRVGVTEAFF. The DNA of the CDR3 is TGTGCCAGTAGAGTAGGGGTCACTGAAGCTTTCTTT.